The T cell receptor beta chain described here comes from a study of cytomegalovirus exposure and HLA in healthy donors. This clone was found once. No antigen is known for it. Study conclusions and caveats: Later analysis suggested most CMV-associated TCR beta chains were HLA-restricted.

The CDR3 is made up of 16 amino acids. CDR1 and CDR2 from the germline V gene are MDHEN and SYDVKM. V lost 5 bases, J lost 1 base, and 18 bases lay in between. PCR was performed using 60 Vbeta and 13 Jbeta primers. Libraries were prepared by immunoSEQ multiplex PCR; TCRdb keeps only in-frame clonotypes and omits some of them. The data contain about 92,000 clones, approximately 84% of them seen just once; the ten biggest clones take up 1.2%. V and J are TRBV28 and TRBJ2-7; D is perhaps TRBD1 (6 bases). Sequencing was done on a sample of PBMCs. This clonotype was sampled from a girl aged 2 to 9 in good health and CMV-seropositive. The CDR3 sequence: CASSINREEFSYEQYF. CDR3 DNA sequence: TGTGCCAGCAGTATTAACAGGGAAGAGTTTTCCTACGAGCAGTACTTC.